These 17 T cell receptor beta chains were all obtained from the same sample, sequenced in a study of shared clonotypes between healthy human individuals. Only in-frame clones appear in the TCRdb table, and some are missing; sequencing was by immunoSEQ multiplex PCR. The sample holds about 560,000 clones, roughly 72% seen once. Sequencing was performed on PBMCs. These receptor sequences come from a woman aged 40 to 50 in good health. Some clones in this sample may be carry-over from other donors' samples.

The chain carries TRBV28 and TRBJ2-3; D is uncertain. Trimming shortened V by 4 bases and J by 1 base, and 3 bases separated the two germline ends. This CDR3 has 12 residues. Germline V CDR1 and CDR2: MDHEN, SYDVKM. CDR3 DNA: TGTGCCAGCAGTTGGGGCACAGATACGCAGTATTTT. Translating it yields CASSWGTDTQYF.

The chain carries TRBV5-1 and TRBJ2-2, with TRBD1 matching 9 bases. CDR1 SGHRS and CDR2 YFSETQ come from the germline V gene. V was pared by 0 bases and J by 4 bases, with 10 bases of the junction left unmatched. The CDR3 has 18 amino acids. The CDR3 loop reads CASSLALTTGGTTGELFF. The DNA for the CDR3 is TGCGCCAGCAGCTTGGCGTTGACGACAGGGGGTACCACCGGGGAGCTGTTTTTT.

The CDR3 DNA reads as TGTGCCAGCAGCCCAGGACTAGCGGGAGACGAGCAGTACTTC. Amino acid sequence: CASSPGLAGDEQYF. This rearrangement joins TRBV7-2 to TRBJ2-7; 13 bases map to TRBD2. The CDR3 runs 14 residues. Germline V gene sequence: CDR1 SGHTA, CDR2 FQGNSA. J lost 5 bases, V lost 5 bases, and 3 bases had no gene match.

The genes are TRBV5-1 and TRBJ1-2; 7 positions agree with TRBD1. The CDR3 runs to 15 residues. In germline, CDR1 is SGHRS, CDR2 YFSETQ. V was clipped by 3 bases and J by 5 bases; unmatched bases: 10. The CDR3 DNA follows: TGCGCCAGCAGCTGGCGCCCGGGACAGAGATATGGCTACACCTTC. Encoded protein: CASSWRPGQRYGYTF.

The rearrangement links TRBV14 to TRBJ2-5; TRBD1 is a possible D gene (6 bases). V was clipped by 4 bases and J by 13 bases, with 19 bases between them. Germline V lookup: CDR1 SGHDN, CDR2 FVKESK. This CDR3 comprises 13 residues. CDR3 residues: CASSLILGDRMYF. The CDR3 DNA sequence: TGTGCCAGCAGCCTAATTTTGGGAGACAGGATGTACTTC.

The rearrangement links TRBV19 to TRBJ2-7, with 11 bases aligning to TRBD2. The CDR3 has 13 residues. The J segment lost 5 bases and the V segment lost 6 bases, leaving 3 bases of the junction unmatched. Germline-derived CDR1 and CDR2 are LNHDA and SQIVND (reference sequence). CDR3 DNA sequence: TGTGCCAGTAGGAAACTAGCGGGAGACGAGCAGTACTTC. Translation gives CASRKLAGDEQYF.

V usage is TRBV29-1 and J usage is TRBJ1-5; tentative D call: TRBD1 (5 bases). Deletions cut 2 bases from V and 4 bases from J, with 12 bases between. CDR3 length: 14 residues. Germline CDR1 reads SQVTM; CDR2 reads ANQGSEA. CDR3 amino acids: CSVEQGRTNQPQHF. The CDR3 DNA sequence: TGCAGCGTTGAACAGGGACGGACTAATCAGCCCCAGCATTTT.

This clone was seen only a few times. The rearrangement uses TRBV11-1 and TRBJ2-3; unclear D gene. Germline V gene sequence: CDR1 SGHAT, CDR2 FQDESV (reference sequence). The CDR3 extends over 11 amino acids. Trimming took off 3 bases at V and 6 bases at J, with 4 bases between the two ends. CDR3 sequence: CASSLTDTQYF. The CDR3 nucleotides are TGTGCCAGCAGCTTGACTGATACGCAGTATTTT.

This chain joins TRBV10-3 and TRBJ2-3, with 7 nucleotides matching TRBD1. Unmatched junction bases numbered 9, after V lost 0 bases and J lost 9 bases. This CDR3 comprises 15 residues. Germline V gives CDR1 ENHRY, CDR2 SYGVKD. CDR3 DNA: TGTGCCATCAGTGAGTCTCTTAGCGAGACAGGGACGCAGTATTTT. It yields the protein CAISESLSETGTQYF.

The chain recombines TRBV7-7 with TRBJ1-5; D gene uncertain. V dropped 1 base and J dropped 5 bases, with 6 bases sitting between them. The germline gives CDR1 SSHAT, CDR2 FNYEAQ (reference sequence). The CDR3 is made up of 13 amino acids. DNA for the CDR3: TGTGCCAGCAGCTTAGGGGAGCATCAGCCCCAGCATTTT. Translation: CASSLGEHQPQHF.

This rearrangement joins TRBV19 to TRBJ2-1; D remains ambiguous. V was clipped by 7 bases and J by 8 bases, with 12 bases between them. Germline CDR1 reads LNHDA; CDR2 reads SQIVND (reference sequence). The CDR3 runs 12 residues. This CDR3 reads CASKGGGDEQFF. CDR3 sequence (DNA): TGTGCCAGTAAGGGCGGTGGGGATGAGCAGTTCTTC.

This clone was seen more than once but under ten times. This chain connects TRBV5-4 to TRBJ2-1; 8 bases line up with TRBD1. The CDR3 totals 15 residues. The germline gives CDR1 SGHNT, CDR2 YYREEE (reference sequence). V shed 3 bases, J shed 2 bases, and the junction held 4 bases outside the gene matches. The DNA for the CDR3 is TGTGCCAGCAGCTCGCCGACAGGGGCCTACAATGAGCAGTTCTTC. Its translation: CASSSPTGAYNEQFF.

V and J are TRBV2 and TRBJ1-2; no clear D. Trimming took 2 bases from V and 4 from J, leaving 8 bases between them. Looked up from germline, CDR1 is SNHLY and CDR2 is FYNNEI. The length of the CDR3 is 13 residues. This CDR3 is CASSENSVYGYTF. DNA of the CDR3: TGTGCCAGCAGTGAAAACTCCGTCTATGGCTACACCTTC.

V and J are TRBV7-2 and TRBJ1-2; perhaps TRBD1 as D (5 bases). The CDR3 totals 13 residues. Per the germline V gene, CDR1 is SGHTA and CDR2 is FQGNSA. V lost 8 bases and J lost 4, with 14 bases in between. The CDR3 bases are TGTGCCAGCGAGGGCGGGGGAGGCTATGGCTACACCTTC. This encodes CASEGGGGYGYTF.

As DNA, the CDR3 is TGTGCCAGCAGTCCCCCCCGACAGGGTGGCTACACCTTC. Its protein is CASSPPRQGGYTF. The V and J genes are TRBV28 and TRBJ1-2, with 7 nucleotides matching TRBD1. Germline CDR1 is MDHEN and CDR2 is SYDVKM. The trim removed 5 bases at V and 7 bases at J, leaving 7 bases unmatched. This CDR3 spans 13 amino acids.

The chain links TRBV5-1 to TRBJ1-2; 10 bases map to TRBD1. Trimming removed 1 base from V and 6 bases from J; junction bases left unmatched: 12. Per germline, CDR1 SGHRS and CDR2 YFSETQ. The CDR3 length is 17 residues. CDR3 nucleotides: TGCGCCAGCAGCTTGTCGATGAGGGACAGGGGCGGAAATGGCTACACCTTC. Protein sequence: CASSLSMRDRGGNGYTF.

The rearrangement uses TRBV7-2 and TRBJ2-7; weak D call: TRBD1 (5 bases). This CDR3 has 14 residues. Trimming left V 4 bases short and J 3 bases short, with 13 bases between. The V gene's germline CDR1 is SGHTA and CDR2 FQGNSA. The chain's CDR3 is CASSSGSIYYEQYF. DNA of the CDR3: TGTGCCAGCAGCTCAGGGTCCATTTACTACGAGCAGTACTTC.